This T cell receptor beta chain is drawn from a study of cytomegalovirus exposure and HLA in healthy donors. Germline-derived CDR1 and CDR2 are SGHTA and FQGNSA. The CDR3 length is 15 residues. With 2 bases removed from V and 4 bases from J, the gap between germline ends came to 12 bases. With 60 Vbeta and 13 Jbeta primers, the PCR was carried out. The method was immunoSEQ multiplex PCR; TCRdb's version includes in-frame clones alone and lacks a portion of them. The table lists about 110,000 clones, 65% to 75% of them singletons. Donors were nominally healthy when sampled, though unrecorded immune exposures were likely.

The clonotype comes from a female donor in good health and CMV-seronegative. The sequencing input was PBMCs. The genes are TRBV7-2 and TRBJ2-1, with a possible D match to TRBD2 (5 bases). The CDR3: CASSLMAEGYNEQFF. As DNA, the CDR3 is TGTGCCAGCAGCTTAATGGCAGAGGGTTACAATGAGCAGTTCTTC.